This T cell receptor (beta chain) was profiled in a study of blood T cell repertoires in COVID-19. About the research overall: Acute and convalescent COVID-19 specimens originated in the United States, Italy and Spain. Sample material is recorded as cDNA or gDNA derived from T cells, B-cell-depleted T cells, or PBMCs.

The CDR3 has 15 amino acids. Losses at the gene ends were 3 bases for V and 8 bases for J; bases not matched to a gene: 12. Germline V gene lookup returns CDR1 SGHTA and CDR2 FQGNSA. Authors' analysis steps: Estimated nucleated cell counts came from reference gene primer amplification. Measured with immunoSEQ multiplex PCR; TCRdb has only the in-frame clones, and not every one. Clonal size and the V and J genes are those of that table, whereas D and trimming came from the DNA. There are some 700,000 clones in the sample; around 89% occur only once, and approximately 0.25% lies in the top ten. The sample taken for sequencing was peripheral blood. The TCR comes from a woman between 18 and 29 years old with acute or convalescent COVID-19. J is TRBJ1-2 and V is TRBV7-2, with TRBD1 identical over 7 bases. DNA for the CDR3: TGTGCCAGCAGCTTCAGCTTCGACAGGGAGGACGGCTACACCTTC. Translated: CASSFSFDREDGYTF.